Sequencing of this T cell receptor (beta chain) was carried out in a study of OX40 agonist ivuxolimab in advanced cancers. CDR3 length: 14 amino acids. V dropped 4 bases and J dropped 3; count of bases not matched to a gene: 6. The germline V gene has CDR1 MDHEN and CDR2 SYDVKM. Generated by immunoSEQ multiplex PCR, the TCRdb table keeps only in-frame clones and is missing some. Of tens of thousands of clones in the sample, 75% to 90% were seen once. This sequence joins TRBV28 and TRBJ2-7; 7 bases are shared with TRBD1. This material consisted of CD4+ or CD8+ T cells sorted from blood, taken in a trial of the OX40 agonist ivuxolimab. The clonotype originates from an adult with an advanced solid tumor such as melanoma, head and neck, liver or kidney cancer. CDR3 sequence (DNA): TGTGCCAGCAGTTCCACGACAGGGTACTACGAGCAGTACTTC. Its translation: CASSSTTGYYEQYF.